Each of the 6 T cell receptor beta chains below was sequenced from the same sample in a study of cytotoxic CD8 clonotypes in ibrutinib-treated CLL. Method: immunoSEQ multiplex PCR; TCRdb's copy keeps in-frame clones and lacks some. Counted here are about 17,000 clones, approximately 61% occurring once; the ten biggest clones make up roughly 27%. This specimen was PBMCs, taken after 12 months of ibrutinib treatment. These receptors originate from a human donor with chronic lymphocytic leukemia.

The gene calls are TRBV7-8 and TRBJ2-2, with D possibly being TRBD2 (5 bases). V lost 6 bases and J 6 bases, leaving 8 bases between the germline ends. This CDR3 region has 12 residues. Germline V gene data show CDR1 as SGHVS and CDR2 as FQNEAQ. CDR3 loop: CASRPGAGELFF. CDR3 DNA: TGTGCCAGCAGACCCGGGGCCGGGGAGCTGTTTTTT.

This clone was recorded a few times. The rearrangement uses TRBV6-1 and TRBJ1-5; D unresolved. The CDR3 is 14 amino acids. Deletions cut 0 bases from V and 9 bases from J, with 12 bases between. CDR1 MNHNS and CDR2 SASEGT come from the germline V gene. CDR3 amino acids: CASSEAGVLWPQHF. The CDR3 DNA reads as TGTGCCAGCAGTGAAGCCGGGGTTTTGTGGCCCCAGCATTTT.

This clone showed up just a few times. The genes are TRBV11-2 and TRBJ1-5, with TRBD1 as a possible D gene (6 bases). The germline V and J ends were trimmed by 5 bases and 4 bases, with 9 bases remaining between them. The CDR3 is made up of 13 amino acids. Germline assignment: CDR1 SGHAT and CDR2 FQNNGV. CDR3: CASSKQGNQPQHF. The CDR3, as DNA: TGTGCCAGCAGCAAACAGGGAAATCAGCCCCAGCATTTT.

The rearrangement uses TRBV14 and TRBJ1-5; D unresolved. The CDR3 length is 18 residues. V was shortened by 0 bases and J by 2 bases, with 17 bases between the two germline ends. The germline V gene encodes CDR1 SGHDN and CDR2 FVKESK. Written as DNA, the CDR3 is TGTGCCAGCAGCCAAGAACGGGAAAGGCCCGGCGGCAATCAGCCCCAGCATTTT. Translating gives CASSQERERPGGNQPQHF.

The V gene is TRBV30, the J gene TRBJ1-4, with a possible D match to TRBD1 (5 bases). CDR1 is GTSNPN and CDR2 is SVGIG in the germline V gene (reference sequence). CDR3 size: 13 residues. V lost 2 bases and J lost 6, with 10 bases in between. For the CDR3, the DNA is TGTGCCTGGAGTAGACAGCGCGATGAAAAACTGTTTTTT. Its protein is CAWSRQRDEKLFF. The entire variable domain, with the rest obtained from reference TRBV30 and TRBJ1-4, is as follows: SQTIHQWPATLVQPVGSPLSLECTVEGTSNPNLYWYRQAAGRGLQLLFYSVGIGQISSEVPQNLSASRPQDRQFILSSKKLLLSDSGFYLCAWSRQRDEKLFFGSGTQLSVL.

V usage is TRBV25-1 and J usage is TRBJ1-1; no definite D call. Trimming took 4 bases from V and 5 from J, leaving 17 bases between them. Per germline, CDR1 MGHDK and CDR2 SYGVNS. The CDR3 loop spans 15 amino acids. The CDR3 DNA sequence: TGTGCCAGCAGTGGCCCGCTGGGGAGGGTTACTGAAGCTTTCTTT. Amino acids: CASSGPLGRVTEAFF.